This T cell receptor beta chain was sequenced in a study of spatial heterogeneity in lung cancer. Overall study: Sequence detection consistently recorded a greater number of beta-chain than alpha-chain sequences.

This clonotype was found many times. Time point reported: sample taken at primary tumor resection. Tumor, nontumor lung or frozen PBMC supplied whole RNA, sequenced without sorting. Samples were obtained from approximately 72 donors, all untreated early-stage non-small cell lung cancer patients. Unique molecular identifiers, one per molecule, were present on every TCR cDNA molecule. TCRdb processed the 5' RACE reads anew with MiXCR; each CDR3 protein has one entry. The sample holds 40,000 or so distinct CDR3 sequences, 6.5% to 8.5% seen once. Germline V lookup: CDR1 SGHTA, CDR2 FQGNSA. Trimming removed 2 bases from V and 3 bases from J; junction bases left unmatched: 5. The CDR3 is 16 amino acids.

Sample: PBMCs, taken at surgery. The clonotype was recovered from a male donor with early-stage non-small cell lung cancer. The chain links TRBV7-2 to TRBJ2-3; 10 bases fit TRBD2. CDR3 loop: CASSLSSGSETDTQYF. The CDR3 DNA reads as TGTGCCAGCAGCTTATCTAGCGGGAGTGAGACAGATACGCAGTATTTT.